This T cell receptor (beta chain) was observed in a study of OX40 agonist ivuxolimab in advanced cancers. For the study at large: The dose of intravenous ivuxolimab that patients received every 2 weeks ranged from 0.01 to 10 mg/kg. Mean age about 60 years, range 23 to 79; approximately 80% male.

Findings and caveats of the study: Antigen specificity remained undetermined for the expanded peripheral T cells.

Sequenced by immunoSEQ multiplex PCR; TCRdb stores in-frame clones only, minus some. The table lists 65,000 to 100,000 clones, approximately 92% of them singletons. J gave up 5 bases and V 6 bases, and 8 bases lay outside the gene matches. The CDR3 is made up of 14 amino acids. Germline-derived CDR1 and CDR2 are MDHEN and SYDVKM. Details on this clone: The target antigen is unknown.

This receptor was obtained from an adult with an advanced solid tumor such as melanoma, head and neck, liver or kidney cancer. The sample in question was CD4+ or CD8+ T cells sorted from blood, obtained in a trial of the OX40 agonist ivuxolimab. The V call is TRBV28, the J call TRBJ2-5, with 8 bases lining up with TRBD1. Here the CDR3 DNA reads TGTGCCAGCAGCGGGACAGGATGGGCTGAGACCCAGTACTTC. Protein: CASSGTGWAETQYF.